This T cell receptor beta chain was profiled in a study of shared T cell receptors in the human thymus. CDR3 size: 15 residues. Per the germline V gene, CDR1 is SGHVS and CDR2 is FQNEAQ. V was shortened by 2 bases and J by 2 bases, with 12 bases between the two germline ends. Sequenced by immunoSEQ multiplex PCR; TCRdb stores in-frame clones only, minus some. In the table there are hundreds of thousands of clones, roughly 86% of which are singletons. The sample also formed part of further work on human thymus T cells. That paper states: Thymus was obtained from resections taken during corrective heart surgery.

The chain is built from TRBV7-8 and TRBJ2-5, with D maybe TRBD2 (6 bases). Sequencing was performed on thymocytes. The TCR was taken from a boy younger than two with a congenital heart defect. The CDR3 nucleotides read TGTGCCAGCAGCTTACTCCCAGGACTACAAGAGACCCAGTACTTC. This gives the protein CASSLLPGLQETQYF.